This T cell receptor beta chain was found in a study of CD4 T cells in relation to SARS-CoV-2 and coronaviruses. Across the whole study: PBMCs were cultured with antigen for roughly 10 days before TCR beta sequencing. The restricting HLA molecule for shared crossreactive spike epitopes was mapped. Study-wide findings and caveats: The cross-reactivity analysis covered only spike protein, not other viral proteins.

As concerns this clone: Its antigen is as yet unknown.

Profiling relied on immunoSEQ multiplex PCR, and the TCRdb table lists in-frame clones only, not all of them. The data hold roughly 29,000 clones, with around three quarters observed a single time. This CDR3 has 12 amino acids. The germline CDR1 and CDR2 sequences are MGHRA and YSYEKL. V lost 3 bases and J lost 10, with 11 bases in between. The unexposed donors gave CD4+ T cells in about 2011-2019, prior to COVID-19. Isolation of CD4+ T cells took place after roughly nine days in culture. This rearrangement joins TRBV4-1 to TRBJ2-3; D call uncertain. Source material: CD4+ T cells from PBMCs, cultured in vitro. The TCR sequence derives from a human donor in good health. The DNA for the CDR3 is TGCGCCAGCAGCCAGATCGAGACTTCGCAGTATTTT. This gives the protein CASSQIETSQYF.